Here is one T cell receptor (beta chain) with its context. Other DNA sequences in the same sample also yield this CDR3. Clones were read by immunoSEQ multiplex PCR, and TCRdb kept only the in-frame ones, dropping some. The sample shows 950,000 to 1,300,000 clones, approximately 72% of them seen only once. Germline V gives CDR1 GTSNPN, CDR2 SVGIG (reference sequence). The V gene end was trimmed by 5 bases and the J gene end by 7 bases; junction bases not matched to a gene: 3. CDR3 length: 13 residues. The study separated CD4+ cells into CD45RA+ naive and CD45RA-negative memory subsets. This record belongs to a study of shared clonotypes between healthy human individuals. Study at large: Per donor, CD8 memory used one plate, CD8 naive used two, CD4 memory used three and CD4 naive used three.

Sequencing was done on a sample of memory CD4+ T cells sorted from blood. This sample's subset: CD45RA-negative fraction. This receptor was obtained from a man aged 18-30 years in good health. V and J are TRBV30 and TRBJ1-5, with 12 bases identical to TRBD1. This CDR3 reads CAWGTGGGQPQHF. The DNA of the CDR3 is TGTGCCTGGGGGACAGGGGGCGGACAGCCCCAGCATTTT.